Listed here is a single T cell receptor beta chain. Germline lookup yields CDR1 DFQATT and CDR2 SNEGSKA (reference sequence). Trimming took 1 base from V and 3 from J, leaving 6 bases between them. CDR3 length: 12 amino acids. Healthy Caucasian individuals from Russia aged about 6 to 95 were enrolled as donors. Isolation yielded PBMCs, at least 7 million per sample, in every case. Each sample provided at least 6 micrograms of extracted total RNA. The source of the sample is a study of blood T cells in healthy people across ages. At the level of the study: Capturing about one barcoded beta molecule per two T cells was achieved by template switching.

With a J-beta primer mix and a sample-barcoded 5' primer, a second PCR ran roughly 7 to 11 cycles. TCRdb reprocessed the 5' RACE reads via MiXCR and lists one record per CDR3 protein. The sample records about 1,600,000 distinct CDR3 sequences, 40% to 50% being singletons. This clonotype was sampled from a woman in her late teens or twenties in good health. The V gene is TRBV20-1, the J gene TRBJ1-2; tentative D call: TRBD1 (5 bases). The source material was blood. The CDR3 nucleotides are TGCAGTGCTAGAGGGGGCCACTATGGCTACACCTTC. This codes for CSARGGHYGYTF.